The clone carrying this T cell receptor beta chain has just one count. The data were taken from a study of T cells in Graves' hyperthyroidism and ophthalmopathy. Patients showing uncontrolled infection, other autoimmune disease, pregnancy or lactation were ineligible. TCR beta CDR3 regions were amplified from RNA. Initially, a first-round RT-PCR of the TCR CDR3 employed the HTBI primer set. TCRdb fed the multiplex PCR reads into MiXCR, producing one record per CDR3 protein. The profile shows under 400,000 distinct CDR3 sequences, about 18% of them singletons. J gave up 0 bases and V 0 bases, and 7 bases lay outside the gene matches. Per the germline V gene, CDR1 is MGHRA and CDR2 is YSYEKL. The CDR3 is 19 amino acids.

The V gene is TRBV4-1, the J gene TRBJ2-2; 10 nucleotides match TRBD2. The sequence was collected from a woman aged 50 to 60 with Graves' hyperthyroidism. Sequencing input: blood. The chain's CDR3 is CASSQDLWTSGANTGELFF. As DNA, the CDR3 is TGCGCCAGCAGCCAAGATCTTTGGACTAGCGGCGCGAACACCGGGGAGCTGTTTTTT.